This T cell receptor (beta chain) was retrieved from a study of OX40 agonist ivuxolimab in advanced cancers. The study's findings and limits: In the expanded peripheral T cells, antigen specificity was never determined.

This table comes from immunoSEQ multiplex PCR, and its TCRdb copy is limited to in-frame clones, with some not included. Here the sample spans tens of thousands of clones, around 88% being singletons. Researchers took blood at baseline, on cycle 4 day 1, and on cycle 7 day 1. Concerning this clone itself: Its matching antigen is unknown.

Trimming took 3 bases from V and 8 from J, leaving 22 bases between them. This CDR3 contains 16 residues. Germline CDR1 is LNHNV and CDR2 is YYDKDF (reference sequence). This TCR was sampled from an adult with an advanced solid tumor such as melanoma, head and neck, liver or kidney cancer. This chain joins TRBV15 and TRBJ1-2; possible D gene TRBD1, 6 bases. Material: CD4+ or CD8+ T cells sorted from blood, obtained in a trial of the OX40 agonist ivuxolimab. CDR3 sequence reads: CATSSRGGTPYRGYTF. CDR3 in DNA: TGTGCCACCAGCAGCCGAGGCGGGACACCCTATCGGGGCTACACCTTC. Based on the CDR3 plus reference TRBV15 and TRBJ1-2, the full variable domain is DAMVIQNPRYQVTQFGKPVTLSCSQTLNHNVMYWYQQKSSQAPKLLFHYYDKDFNNEADTPDNFQSRRPNTSFCFLDIRSPGLGDTAMYLCATSSRGGTPYRGYTFGSGTRLTVV.